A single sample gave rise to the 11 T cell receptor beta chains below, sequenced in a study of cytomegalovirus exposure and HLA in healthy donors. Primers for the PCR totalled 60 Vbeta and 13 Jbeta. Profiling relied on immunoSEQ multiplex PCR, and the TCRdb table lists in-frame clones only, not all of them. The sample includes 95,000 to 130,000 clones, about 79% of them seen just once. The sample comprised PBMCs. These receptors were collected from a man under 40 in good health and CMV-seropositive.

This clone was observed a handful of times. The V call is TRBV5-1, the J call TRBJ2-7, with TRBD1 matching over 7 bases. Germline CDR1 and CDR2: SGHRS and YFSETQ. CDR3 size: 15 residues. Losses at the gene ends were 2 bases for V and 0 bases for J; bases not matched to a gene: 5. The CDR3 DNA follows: TGCGCCAGCAGCTTCTCGGGACAGACCTCCTACGAGCAGTACTTC. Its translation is CASSFSGQTSYEQYF.

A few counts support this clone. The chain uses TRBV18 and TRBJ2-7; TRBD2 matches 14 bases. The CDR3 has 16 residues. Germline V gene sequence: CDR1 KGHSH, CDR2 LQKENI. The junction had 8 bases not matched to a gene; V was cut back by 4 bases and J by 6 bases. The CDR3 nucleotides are TGTGCCAGCTCACTCGATGGGACTAGCGGGAGATTCGAGCAGTACTTC. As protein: CASSLDGTSGRFEQYF.

The CDR3 protein is CASSLQGISSGANVLTF. CDR3 DNA: TGTGCCAGCAGCTTACAGGGGATTAGCTCTGGGGCCAACGTCCTGACTTTC. The chain employs TRBV7-2 and TRBJ2-6; maybe TRBD1 (6 bases). Germline values: CDR1 SGHTA, CDR2 FQGNSA. The V end lost 2 bases, the J end lost 0 bases, and 11 bases lay between the germline ends. The CDR3 has 17 amino acids.

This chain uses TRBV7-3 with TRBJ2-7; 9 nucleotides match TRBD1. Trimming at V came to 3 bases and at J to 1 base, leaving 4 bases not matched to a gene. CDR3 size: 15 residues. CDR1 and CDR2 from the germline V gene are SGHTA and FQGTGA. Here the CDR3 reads CASSLGQGPSYEQYF. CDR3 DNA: TGTGCCAGCAGCTTGGGACAGGGACCTTCCTACGAGCAGTACTTC.

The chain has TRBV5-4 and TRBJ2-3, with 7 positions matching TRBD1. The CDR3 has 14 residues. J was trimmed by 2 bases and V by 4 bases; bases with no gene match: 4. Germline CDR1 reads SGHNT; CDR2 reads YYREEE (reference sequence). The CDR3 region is CASSPGQVTDTQYF. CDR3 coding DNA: TGTGCCAGCAGCCCCGGACAGGTCACAGATACGCAGTATTTT.

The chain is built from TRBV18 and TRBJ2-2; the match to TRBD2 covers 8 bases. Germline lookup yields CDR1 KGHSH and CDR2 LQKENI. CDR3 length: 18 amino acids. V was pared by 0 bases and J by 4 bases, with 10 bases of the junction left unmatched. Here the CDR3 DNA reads TGTGCCAGCTCACCACCCAACGGGAGGGGCAGTATCACCGGGGAGCTGTTTTTT. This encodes CASSPPNGRGSITGELFF.

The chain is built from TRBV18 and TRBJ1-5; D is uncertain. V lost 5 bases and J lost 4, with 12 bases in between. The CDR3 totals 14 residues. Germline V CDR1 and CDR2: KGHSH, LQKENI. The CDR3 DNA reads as TGTGCCAGCTCAGGACTACAAGGAAATCAGCCCCAGCATTTT. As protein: CASSGLQGNQPQHF. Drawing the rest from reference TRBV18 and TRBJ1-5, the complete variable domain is NAGVMQNPRHLVRRRGQEARLRCSPMKGHSHVYWYRQLPEEGLKFMVYLQKENIIDESGMPKERFSAEFPKEGPSILRIQQVVRGDSAAYFCASSGLQGNQPQHFGDGTRLSIL.

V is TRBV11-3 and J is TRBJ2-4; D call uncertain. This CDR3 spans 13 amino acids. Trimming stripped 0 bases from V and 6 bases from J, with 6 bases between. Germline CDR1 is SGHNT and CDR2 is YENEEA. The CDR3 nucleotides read TGTGCCAGCAGCTTAGATTCGAGAAACATTCAGTACTTC. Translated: CASSLDSRNIQYF. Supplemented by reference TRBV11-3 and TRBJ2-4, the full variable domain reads EAGVVQSPRYKIIEKKQPVAFWCNPISGHNTLYWYLQNLGQGPELLIRYENEEAVDDSQLPKDRFSAERLKGVDSTLKIQPAELGDSAVYLCASSLDSRNIQYFGAGTRLSVL.

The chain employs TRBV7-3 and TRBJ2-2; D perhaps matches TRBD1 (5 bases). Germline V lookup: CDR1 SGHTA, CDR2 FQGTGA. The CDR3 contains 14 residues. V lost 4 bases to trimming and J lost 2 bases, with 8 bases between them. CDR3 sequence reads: CASSSGHNTGELFF. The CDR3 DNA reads TGTGCCAGCAGCTCCGGACACAACACCGGGGAGCTGTTTTTT.

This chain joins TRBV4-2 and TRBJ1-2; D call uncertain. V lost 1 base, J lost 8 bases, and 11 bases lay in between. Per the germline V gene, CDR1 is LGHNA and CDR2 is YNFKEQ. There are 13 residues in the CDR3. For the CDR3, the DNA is TGTGCCAGCAGCCAAGGGCCGGAGCGGGGCTACACCTTC. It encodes CASSQGPERGYTF.

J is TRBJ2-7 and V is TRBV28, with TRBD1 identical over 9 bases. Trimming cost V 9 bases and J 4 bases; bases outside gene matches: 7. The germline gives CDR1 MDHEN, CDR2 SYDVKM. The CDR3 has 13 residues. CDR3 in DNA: TGTGCCAGTAGAGGGACAGGGCGGTACGAGCAGTACTTC. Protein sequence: CASRGTGRYEQYF.